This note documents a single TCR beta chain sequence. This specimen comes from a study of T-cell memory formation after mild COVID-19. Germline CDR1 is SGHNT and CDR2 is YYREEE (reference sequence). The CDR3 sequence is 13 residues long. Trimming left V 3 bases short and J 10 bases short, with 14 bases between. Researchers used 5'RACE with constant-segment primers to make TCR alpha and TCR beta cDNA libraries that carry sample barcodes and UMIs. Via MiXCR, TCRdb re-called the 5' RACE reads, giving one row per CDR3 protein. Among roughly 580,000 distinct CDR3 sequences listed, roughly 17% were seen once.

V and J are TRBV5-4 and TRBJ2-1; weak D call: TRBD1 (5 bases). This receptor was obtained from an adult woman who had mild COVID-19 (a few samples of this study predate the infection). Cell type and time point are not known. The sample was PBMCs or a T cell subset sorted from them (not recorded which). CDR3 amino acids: CASSSSGIGEQFF. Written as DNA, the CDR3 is TGTGCCAGCAGCTCCTCAGGGATCGGAGAGCAGTTCTTC.